This entry lists 14 T cell receptor beta chains sequenced from one sample in a study of identical twins. Via MiXCR, TCRdb re-called the 5' RACE reads, giving one row per CDR3 protein. The sample contains some 710,000 distinct CDR3 sequences, less than 7% of which appear only once. The sequenced sample was naive T cells sorted from blood. These receptors were taken from a man aged 18 to 29 in good health.

This chain links TRBV15 with TRBJ2-6; 7 bases fit TRBD1. The CDR3 extends over 14 amino acids. The germline gives CDR1 LNHNV, CDR2 YYDKDF (reference sequence). With V trimmed by 7 bases and J by 0 bases, 0 bases remained unmatched. The CDR3 protein is CATKGASGANVLTF. In DNA form, the CDR3 reads TGTGCCACCAAGGGGGCCTCTGGGGCCAACGTCCTGACTTTC.

This clonotype has at least ten counts. The rearrangement joins TRBV5-1 to TRBJ2-7; 8 bases map to TRBD2. In germline, CDR1 is SGHRS, CDR2 YFSETQ. The CDR3 covers 15 residues. V lost 1 base, J lost 0 bases, and 3 bases stayed unmatched. The CDR3 DNA reads as TGCGCCAGCAGCTTGTCGGGGGGGAGCTCCTACGAGCAGTACTTC. This translates into CASSLSGGSSYEQYF.

This clonotype was seen many times. This sequence joins TRBV7-2 and TRBJ2-1; 7 bases line up with TRBD2. CDR1 and CDR2 (germline): SGHTA, FQGNSA. The ends lost 2 bases at V and 0 bases at J; junction bases unmatched: 4. The CDR3 consists of 16 residues. This chain's CDR3 is CASSLIAGSSYNEQFF. In DNA form, the CDR3 reads TGTGCCAGCAGCTTAATAGCGGGCAGCTCCTACAATGAGCAGTTCTTC.

V and J are TRBV12-3 or TRBV12-4 and TRBJ2-5, with 16 bases lining up with TRBD2. The V gene end was trimmed by 2 bases and the J gene end by 5 bases; junction bases not matched to a gene: 8. The CDR3 sequence is 18 residues long. Here the CDR3 DNA reads TGTGCCAGCAGTTTAAGGGGACTAGCGGGAGGGCCGATGGAGACCCAGTACTTC. This translates into CASSLRGLAGGPMETQYF.

This clonotype was seen more than once but under ten times. The rearrangement uses TRBV5-1 and TRBJ1-2; 7 bases align to TRBD1. This CDR3 has 15 residues. Germline-derived CDR1 and CDR2 are SGHRS and YFSETQ. Germline trimming cut 4 bases from V and 1 base from J; bases unmatched to any gene: 7. CDR3 sequence reads: CASSAGTALNYGYTF. In DNA, the CDR3 is TGCGCCAGCAGCGCGGGGACAGCCCTTAACTATGGCTACACCTTC.

This chain links TRBV4-1 with TRBJ1-5, with TRBD1 matching over 9 bases. V shed 1 base, J shed 1 base, and the junction held 5 bases outside the gene matches. The CDR3 sequence is 17 residues long. Germline-derived CDR1 and CDR2 are MGHRA and YSYEKL. CDR3 DNA sequence: TGCGCCAGCAGCCAAGGATGGGGACAGGGCAGCAATCAGCCCCAGCATTTT. Amino acids: CASSQGWGQGSNQPQHF.

This clonotype was picked up a small number of times. The genes are TRBV29-1 and TRBJ1-5; 7 bases match TRBD1. Trimming at V came to 7 bases and at J to 0 bases, leaving 18 bases not matched to a gene. Per germline, CDR1 SQVTM and CDR2 ANQGSEA. The CDR3 loop spans 18 amino acids. In nucleotides, the CDR3 is TGCAGCGCCTCCATGGGGGGACAGAGCCCTTATAGCAATCAGCCCCAGCATTTT. Protein sequence: CSASMGGQSPYSNQPQHF.

This clonotype was picked up a small number of times. The chain combines TRBV20-1 with TRBJ2-1, with D possibly being TRBD2 (6 bases). Germline V gene lookup returns CDR1 DFQATT and CDR2 SNEGSKA (reference sequence). The CDR3 totals 14 residues. Between the trimmed V and J ends, which lost 5 bases and 0 bases, there was a span of 11 bases. CDR3 protein: CSARSGYSYNEQFF. The CDR3 DNA follows: TGCAGTGCTCGTAGCGGATACTCCTACAATGAGCAGTTCTTC.

This clonotype was seen repeatedly, ten times or more. The chain carries TRBV3-1 and TRBJ1-5; D may be TRBD1 (6 bases). CDR1 and CDR2 (germline): LGHDT, YNNKEL (reference sequence). The ends were cut back, 4 bases at V and 0 bases at J, with 7 bases in the middle. There are 14 residues in the CDR3. CDR3 region: CASSRDISNQPQHF. CDR3 nucleotides: TGTGCCAGCAGCCGGGACATTAGCAATCAGCCCCAGCATTTT.

The chain employs TRBV12-3 or TRBV12-4 and TRBJ2-1; TRBD2 aligns across 16 bases. After removal of 5 bases from V and 1 base from J, the junction contained 5 bases not matched to a gene. The CDR3 has 18 amino acids. This chain's CDR3 is CASSPGLAGGVSYNEQFF. CDR3 DNA sequence: TGTGCCAGCAGTCCGGGACTAGCGGGAGGGGTGTCCTACAATGAGCAGTTCTTC.

This clonotype was seen at least ten times. The chain carries TRBV7-2 and TRBJ2-5; 8 bases are shared with TRBD2. Germline V gene lookup returns CDR1 SGHTA and CDR2 FQGNSA. CDR3 length equals 13 residues. J gave up 4 bases and V 6 bases, and 4 bases lay outside the gene matches. Written as DNA, the CDR3 is TGTGCCAGCAGGCAAGCGGGAGTAGAGACCCAGTACTTC. As protein: CASRQAGVETQYF.

This clonotype was observed many times. The chain uses TRBV9 and TRBJ2-1; 10 bases align to TRBD2. The junction had 4 bases not matched to a gene; V was cut back by 1 base and J by 0 bases. The CDR3 spans 17 residues. CDR1 is SGDLS, CDR2 YYNGEE, per germline. The CDR3 DNA sequence: TGTGCCAGCAGCGTAACGGCTAGCGGGAGCTCCTACAATGAGCAGTTCTTC. Translation: CASSVTASGSSYNEQFF.

This clonotype occurred a few times. J is TRBJ2-2 and V is TRBV4-3, with D possibly being TRBD2 (6 bases). CDR1 LGHNA and CDR2 YSLEER come from the germline V gene. Trimming took off 1 base at V and 6 bases at J, with 15 bases between the two ends. There are 16 residues in the CDR3. The chain's CDR3 is CASSQVRASDPGELFF. CDR3 DNA sequence: TGCGCCAGCAGCCAAGTGCGGGCTAGCGATCCCGGGGAGCTGTTTTTT.

This clonotype was picked up many times. This chain connects TRBV24-1 to TRBJ1-5, with D perhaps matching TRBD1 (5 bases). Per the germline V gene, CDR1 is KGHDR and CDR2 is SFDVKD. The ends were cut back, 4 bases at V and 4 bases at J, with 7 bases in the middle. The CDR3 contains 13 residues. The CDR3 loop reads CATSEQANQPQHF. The DNA for the CDR3 is TGTGCCACCAGTGAACAGGCAAATCAGCCCCAGCATTTT.